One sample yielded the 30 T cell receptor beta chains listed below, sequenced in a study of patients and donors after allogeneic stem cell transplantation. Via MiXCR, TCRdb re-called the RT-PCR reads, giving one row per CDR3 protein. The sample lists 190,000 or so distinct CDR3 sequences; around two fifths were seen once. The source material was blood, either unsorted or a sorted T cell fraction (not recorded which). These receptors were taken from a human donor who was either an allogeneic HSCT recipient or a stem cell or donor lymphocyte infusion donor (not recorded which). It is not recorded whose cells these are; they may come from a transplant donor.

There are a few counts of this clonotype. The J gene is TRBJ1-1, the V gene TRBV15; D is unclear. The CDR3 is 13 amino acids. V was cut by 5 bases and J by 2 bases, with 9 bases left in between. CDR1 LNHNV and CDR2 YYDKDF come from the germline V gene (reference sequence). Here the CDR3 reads CATSLRRNTEAFF. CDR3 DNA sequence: TGTGCCACCAGCCTACGGAGAAACACTGAAGCTTTCTTT.

CDR3 residues: CASSGDRHMNTEAFF. The CDR3 DNA sequence: TGTGCCAGCAGTGGTGACAGGCACATGAACACTGAAGCTTTCTTT. The gene calls are TRBV12-3 or TRBV12-4 and TRBJ1-1, with D perhaps TRBD1 (6 bases). V dropped 5 bases and J dropped 0 bases, with 13 bases sitting between them. The CDR3 has 15 residues.

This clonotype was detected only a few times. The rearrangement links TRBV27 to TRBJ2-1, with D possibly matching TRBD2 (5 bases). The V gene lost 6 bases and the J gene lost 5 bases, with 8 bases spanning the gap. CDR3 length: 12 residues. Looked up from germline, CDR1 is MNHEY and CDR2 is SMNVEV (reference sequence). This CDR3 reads CASRQRNNEQFF. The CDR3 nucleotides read TGTGCCAGCAGACAGCGGAACAATGAGCAGTTCTTC.

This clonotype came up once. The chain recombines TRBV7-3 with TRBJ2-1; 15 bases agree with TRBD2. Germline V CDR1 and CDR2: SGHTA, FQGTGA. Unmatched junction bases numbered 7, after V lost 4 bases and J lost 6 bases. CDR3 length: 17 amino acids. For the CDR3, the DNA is TGTGCCAGCAGCTATCCGGGACTAGCGGGAGGCGGCAATGAGCAGTTCTTC. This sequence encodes CASSYPGLAGGGNEQFF.

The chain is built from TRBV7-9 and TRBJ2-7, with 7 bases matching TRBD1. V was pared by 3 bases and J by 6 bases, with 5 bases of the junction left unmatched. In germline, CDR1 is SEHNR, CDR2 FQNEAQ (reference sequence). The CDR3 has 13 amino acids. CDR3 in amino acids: CASSFGQDGEQYF. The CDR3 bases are TGTGCCAGCAGCTTCGGACAGGATGGCGAGCAGTACTTC.

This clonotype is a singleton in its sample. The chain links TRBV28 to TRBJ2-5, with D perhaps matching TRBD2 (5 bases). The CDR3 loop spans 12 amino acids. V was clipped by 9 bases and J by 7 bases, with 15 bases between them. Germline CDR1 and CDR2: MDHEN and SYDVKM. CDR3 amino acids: CASRGMERTQYF. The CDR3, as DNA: TGTGCCAGTCGAGGGATGGAGAGGACCCAGTACTTC.

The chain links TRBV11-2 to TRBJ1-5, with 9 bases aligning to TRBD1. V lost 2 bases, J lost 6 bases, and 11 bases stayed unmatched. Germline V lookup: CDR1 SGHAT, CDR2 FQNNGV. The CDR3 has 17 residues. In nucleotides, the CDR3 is TGTGCCAGCAGCTTAACAGCCGGGACAGGGATTATTCAGCCCCAGCATTTT. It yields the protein CASSLTAGTGIIQPQHF.

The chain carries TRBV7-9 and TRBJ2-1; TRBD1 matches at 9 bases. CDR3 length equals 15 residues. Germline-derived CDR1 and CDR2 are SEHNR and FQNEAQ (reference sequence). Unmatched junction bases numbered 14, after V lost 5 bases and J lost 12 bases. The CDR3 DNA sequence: TGTGCCAGCAGCGAACGGGACAGGGCCATACGGGGGCAGTTCTTC. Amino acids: CASSERDRAIRGQFF.

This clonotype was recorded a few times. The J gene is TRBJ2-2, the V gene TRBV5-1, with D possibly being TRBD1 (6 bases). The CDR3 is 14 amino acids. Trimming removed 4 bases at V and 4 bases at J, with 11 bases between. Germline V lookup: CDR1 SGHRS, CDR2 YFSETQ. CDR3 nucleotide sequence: TGCGCCAGCAGCACAGGGCCAGCCACCGGGGAGCTGTTTTTT. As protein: CASSTGPATGELFF.

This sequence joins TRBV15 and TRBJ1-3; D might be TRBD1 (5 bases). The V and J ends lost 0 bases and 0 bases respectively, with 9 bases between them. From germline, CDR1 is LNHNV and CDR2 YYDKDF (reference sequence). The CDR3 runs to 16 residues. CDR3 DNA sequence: TGTGCCACCAGCAGAGAGGGACGGGCCTCTGGAAACACCATATATTTT. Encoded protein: CATSREGRASGNTIYF.

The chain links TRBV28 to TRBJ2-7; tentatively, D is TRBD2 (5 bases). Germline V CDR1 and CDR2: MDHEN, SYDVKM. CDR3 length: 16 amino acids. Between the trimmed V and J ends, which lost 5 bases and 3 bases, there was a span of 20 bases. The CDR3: CASSAPGFHPIYEQYF. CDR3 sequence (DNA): TGTGCCAGCAGTGCTCCGGGATTTCACCCTATCTACGAGCAGTACTTC.

This CDR3 reads CASSQVGGNRGNTIYF. The DNA for the CDR3 is TGTGCCAGCAGCCAAGTTGGTGGGAATCGGGGAAACACCATATATTTT. The chain recombines TRBV14 with TRBJ1-3; D remains unclear. Trimming stripped 1 base from V and 4 bases from J, with 14 bases between. Germline-derived CDR1 and CDR2 are SGHDN and FVKESK. The CDR3 covers 16 residues.

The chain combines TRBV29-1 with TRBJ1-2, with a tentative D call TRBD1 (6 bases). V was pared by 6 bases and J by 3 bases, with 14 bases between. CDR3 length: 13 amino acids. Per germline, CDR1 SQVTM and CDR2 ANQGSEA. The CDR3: CSVPEGGDYGYTF. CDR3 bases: TGCAGCGTCCCCGAGGGGGGAGACTATGGCTACACCTTC.

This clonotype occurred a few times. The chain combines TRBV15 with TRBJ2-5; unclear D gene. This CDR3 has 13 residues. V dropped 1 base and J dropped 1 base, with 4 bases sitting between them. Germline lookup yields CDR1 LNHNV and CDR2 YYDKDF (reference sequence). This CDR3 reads CATSRGTQETQYF. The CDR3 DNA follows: TGTGCCACCAGCAGAGGAACCCAAGAGACCCAGTACTTC.

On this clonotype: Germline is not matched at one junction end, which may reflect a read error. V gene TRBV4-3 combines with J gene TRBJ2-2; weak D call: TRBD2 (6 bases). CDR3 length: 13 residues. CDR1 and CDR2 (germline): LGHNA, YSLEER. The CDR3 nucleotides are TGCGCCAGCAGCCAAGAAGTTACCGGGGGGCTGTTTTTT. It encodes CASSQEVTGGLFF.

The CDR3 DNA follows: TGTGCCAGCAGCTTCATTGCGGACAGGACTATCTCTGGGGCCAACGTCCTGACTTTC. Encoded protein: CASSFIADRTISGANVLTF. This chain joins TRBV11-2 and TRBJ2-6, with D possibly being TRBD1 (7 bases). Germline loops: CDR1 SGHAT, CDR2 FQNNGV. Trimming removed 3 bases at V and 0 bases at J, with 18 bases between. CDR3 length: 19 amino acids.

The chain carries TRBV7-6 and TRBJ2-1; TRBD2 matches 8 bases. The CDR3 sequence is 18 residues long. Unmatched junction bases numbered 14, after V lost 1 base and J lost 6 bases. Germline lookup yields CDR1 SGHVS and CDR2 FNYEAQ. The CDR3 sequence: CASSLVVLTSGRANEQFF. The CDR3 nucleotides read TGTGCCAGCAGCTTAGTCGTTTTAACCAGCGGGAGAGCCAATGAGCAGTTCTTC.

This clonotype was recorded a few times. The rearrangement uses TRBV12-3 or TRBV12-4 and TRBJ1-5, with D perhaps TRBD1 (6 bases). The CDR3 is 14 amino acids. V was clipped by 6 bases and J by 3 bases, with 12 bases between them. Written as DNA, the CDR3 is TGTGCCAGCAGCCCAGGGGCCAACAATCAGCCCCAGCATTTT. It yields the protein CASSPGANNQPQHF.

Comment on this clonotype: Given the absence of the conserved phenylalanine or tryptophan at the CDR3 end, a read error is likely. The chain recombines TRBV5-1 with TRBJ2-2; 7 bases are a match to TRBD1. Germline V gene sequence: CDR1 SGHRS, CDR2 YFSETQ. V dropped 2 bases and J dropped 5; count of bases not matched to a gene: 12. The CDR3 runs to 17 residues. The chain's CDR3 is CASSFRDSEIKTGELFS. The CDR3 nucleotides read TGCGCCAGCAGCTTCCGGGACAGTGAAATTAAGACCGGGGAGCTGTTTTCT.

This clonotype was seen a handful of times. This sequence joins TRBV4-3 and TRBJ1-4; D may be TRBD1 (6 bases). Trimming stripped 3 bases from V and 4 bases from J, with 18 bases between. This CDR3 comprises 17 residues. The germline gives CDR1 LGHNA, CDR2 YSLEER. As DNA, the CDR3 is TGCGCCAGCAGCCACGGGGGGGCAATGGGAAATAATGAAAAACTGTTTTTT. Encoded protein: CASSHGGAMGNNEKLFF.

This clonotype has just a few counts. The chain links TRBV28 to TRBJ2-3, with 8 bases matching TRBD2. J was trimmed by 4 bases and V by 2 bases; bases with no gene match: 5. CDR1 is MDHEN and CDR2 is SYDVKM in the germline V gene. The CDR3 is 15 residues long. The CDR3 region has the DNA TGTGCCAGCAGTTTAGAGCGGGAGTGGTCAGATACGCAGTATTTT. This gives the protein CASSLEREWSDTQYF.

The DNA for the CDR3 is TGCAGCGCCTTGCCACAGGGGGCGAACACTGAAGCTTTCTTT. Protein: CSALPQGANTEAFF. V gene TRBV29-1 combines with J gene TRBJ1-1, with 9 bases aligning to TRBD1. With 7 bases clipped from V and 1 base from J, the junction kept 7 bases outside the gene matches. This CDR3 is built from 14 residues. Germline V gene lookup returns CDR1 SQVTM and CDR2 ANQGSEA.

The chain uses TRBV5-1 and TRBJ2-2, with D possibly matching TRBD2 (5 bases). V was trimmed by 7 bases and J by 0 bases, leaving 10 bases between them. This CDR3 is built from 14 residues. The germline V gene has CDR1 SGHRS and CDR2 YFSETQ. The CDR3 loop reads CASGRTANTGELFF. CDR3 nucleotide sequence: TGCGCCAGCGGGAGAACCGCGAACACCGGGGAGCTGTTTTTT. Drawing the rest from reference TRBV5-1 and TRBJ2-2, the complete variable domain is KAGVTQTPRYLIKTRGQQVTLSCSPISGHRSVSWYQQTPGQGLQFLFEYFSETQRNKGNFPGRFSGRQFSNSRSEMNVSTLELGDSALYLCASGRTANTGELFFGEGSRLTVL.

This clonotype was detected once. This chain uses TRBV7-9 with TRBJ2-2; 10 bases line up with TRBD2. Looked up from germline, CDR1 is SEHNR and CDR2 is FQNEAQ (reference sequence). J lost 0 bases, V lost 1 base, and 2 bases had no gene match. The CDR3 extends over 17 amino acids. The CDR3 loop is CASSLGTSGANTGELFF. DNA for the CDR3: TGTGCCAGCAGCTTAGGGACTAGCGGAGCGAACACCGGGGAGCTGTTTTTT.

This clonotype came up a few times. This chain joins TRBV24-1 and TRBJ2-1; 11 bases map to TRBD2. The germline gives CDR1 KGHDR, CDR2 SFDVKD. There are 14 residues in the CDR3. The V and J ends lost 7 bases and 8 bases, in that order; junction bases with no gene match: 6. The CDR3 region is CATRLAGGWDEQFF. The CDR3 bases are TGTGCCACCAGGCTAGCGGGAGGATGGGATGAGCAGTTCTTC.

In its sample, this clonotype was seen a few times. The CDR3 spells CASSRTGGIYEQYF. Written as DNA, the CDR3 is TGTGCCAGCAGTCGGACAGGGGGAATCTACGAGCAGTACTTC. V and J are TRBV6-5 and TRBJ2-7, with TRBD1 matching 10 bases. After removal of 5 bases from V and 3 bases from J, the junction contained 4 bases not matched to a gene. The CDR3 has 14 residues. Germline-derived CDR1 and CDR2 are MNHEY and SVGAGI.

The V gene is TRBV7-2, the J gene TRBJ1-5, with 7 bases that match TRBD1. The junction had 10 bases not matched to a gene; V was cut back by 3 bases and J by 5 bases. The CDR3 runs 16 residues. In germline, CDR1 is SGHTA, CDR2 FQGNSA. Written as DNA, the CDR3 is TGTGCCAGCAGCTTCCAACCACCCACAGGGGATCAGCCCCAGCATTTT. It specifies CASSFQPPTGDQPQHF.

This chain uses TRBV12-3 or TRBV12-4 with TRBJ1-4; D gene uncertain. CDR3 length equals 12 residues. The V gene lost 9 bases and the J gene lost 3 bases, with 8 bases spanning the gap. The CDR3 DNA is TGTGCCAGTGGTGGGGCTAATGAAAAACTGTTTTTT. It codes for CASGGANEKLFF.

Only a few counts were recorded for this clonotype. The CDR3: CASSLVGQSNTEAFF. The CDR3 DNA reads TGTGCCAGCAGCTTAGTCGGACAGTCGAACACTGAAGCTTTCTTT. J is TRBJ1-1 and V is TRBV7-9; weak D call: TRBD1 (6 bases). Germline values: CDR1 SEHNR, CDR2 FQNEAQ (reference sequence). V shed 1 base and J shed 1 base, with 10 bases lying between them. There are 15 residues in the CDR3.

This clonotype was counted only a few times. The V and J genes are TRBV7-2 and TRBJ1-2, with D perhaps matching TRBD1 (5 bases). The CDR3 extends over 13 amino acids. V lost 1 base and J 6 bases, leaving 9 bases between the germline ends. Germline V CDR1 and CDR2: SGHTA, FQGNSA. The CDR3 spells CASSLEAGNGYTF. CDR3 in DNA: TGTGCCAGCAGCTTAGAGGCAGGGAATGGCTACACCTTC.